Below, 7 T cell receptor beta chains from the same sample are listed, as sequenced in a study of blood T cell repertoires in COVID-19. Profiled with immunoSEQ multiplex PCR; TCRdb holds only in-frame clones, not every one. This table holds 88,000 or so clones, 85% to 90% found once. Sequencing was done on a sample of peripheral blood. These receptors were obtained from a man aged 55 to 70 with acute or convalescent COVID-19.

The chain uses TRBV7-2 and TRBJ2-3; 7 bases agree with TRBD2. This CDR3 region has 15 residues. J lost 6 bases, V lost 5 bases, and 11 bases had no gene match. Germline CDR1 and CDR2: SGHTA and FQGNSA. CDR3 loop: CASSPPGLRGDTQYF. The DNA of the CDR3 is TGTGCCAGCAGCCCCCCGGGACTAAGGGGTGATACGCAGTATTTT. Supplemented by reference TRBV7-2 and TRBJ2-3, the full variable domain reads GAGVSQSPSNKVTEKGKDVELRCDPISGHTALYWYRQSLGQGLEFLIYFQGNSAPDKSGLPSDRFSAERTGGSVSTLTIQRTQQEDSAVYLCASSPPGLRGDTQYFGPGTRLTVL.

The chain joins TRBV18 to TRBJ1-1; D is uncertain. V was cut by 1 base and J by 5 bases, with 5 bases left in between. CDR1 and CDR2 from the germline V gene are KGHSH and LQKENI. This CDR3 is built from 12 residues. This chain's CDR3 is CASSPRETEAFF. The CDR3 nucleotides are TGTGCCAGCTCACCACGGGAGACTGAAGCTTTCTTT.

This clone was found once. The V gene is TRBV11-3, the J gene TRBJ2-1, with 9 positions matching TRBD1. V shed 5 bases, J shed 5 bases, and the junction held 7 bases outside the gene matches. From germline, CDR1 is SGHNT and CDR2 YENEEA. The CDR3 is made up of 15 amino acids. DNA of the CDR3: TGTGCCAGCAGCCTCCGCCGGGACAGGGACAATGAGCAGTTCTTC. Its protein is CASSLRRDRDNEQFF. The full variable domain, rest sourced from reference TRBV11-3 and TRBJ2-1, is EAGVVQSPRYKIIEKKQPVAFWCNPISGHNTLYWYLQNLGQGPELLIRYENEEAVDDSQLPKDRFSAERLKGVDSTLKIQPAELGDSAVYLCASSLRRDRDNEQFFGPGTRLTVL.

V gene TRBV2 combines with J gene TRBJ2-5; TRBD2 might be the D (6 bases). Deletions cut 5 bases from V and 5 bases from J, with 18 bases between. This CDR3 is built from 15 residues. Germline assignment: CDR1 SNHLY and CDR2 FYNNEI. CDR3 nucleotide sequence: TGTGCCAGCAGTTCCGGGACTCAGGTTGAGGAGACCCAGTACTTC. This gives the protein CASSSGTQVEETQYF.

This chain links TRBV2 with TRBJ2-6; 9 bases are shared with TRBD1. The CDR3 covers 16 residues. Germline V gene sequence: CDR1 SNHLY, CDR2 FYNNEI. With V trimmed by 8 bases and J by 2 bases, 7 bases remained unmatched. The DNA for the CDR3 is TGTGCCAGCGTGGTACAGGGGGCAGCTGGGGCCAACGTCCTGACTTTC. This sequence encodes CASVVQGAAGANVLTF.

This clone was observed a single time. The chain uses TRBV12-5 and TRBJ2-1, with 12 bases matching TRBD1. This CDR3 spans 18 amino acids. Germline lookup yields CDR1 LGHNT and CDR2 FRNRAP. Trimming took 6 bases from V and 8 from J; bases not matched to a gene: 17. Here the CDR3 reads CASGRPTPGQGAMDEQFF. The CDR3 nucleotides read TGTGCTAGTGGACGCCCGACCCCGGGACAGGGGGCGATGGATGAGCAGTTCTTC.

This clone occurred a few times. The chain uses TRBV6-1 and TRBJ1-1; 8 bases agree with TRBD1. Germline V CDR1 and CDR2: MNHNS, SASEGT. This CDR3 region has 17 residues. Trimming at V came to 2 bases and at J to 3 bases, leaving 11 bases not matched to a gene. The DNA for the CDR3 is TGTGCCAGCAGTGAATGGGGGCAGGGGGCTTTGGACACTGAAGCTTTCTTT. This codes for CASSEWGQGALDTEAFF.